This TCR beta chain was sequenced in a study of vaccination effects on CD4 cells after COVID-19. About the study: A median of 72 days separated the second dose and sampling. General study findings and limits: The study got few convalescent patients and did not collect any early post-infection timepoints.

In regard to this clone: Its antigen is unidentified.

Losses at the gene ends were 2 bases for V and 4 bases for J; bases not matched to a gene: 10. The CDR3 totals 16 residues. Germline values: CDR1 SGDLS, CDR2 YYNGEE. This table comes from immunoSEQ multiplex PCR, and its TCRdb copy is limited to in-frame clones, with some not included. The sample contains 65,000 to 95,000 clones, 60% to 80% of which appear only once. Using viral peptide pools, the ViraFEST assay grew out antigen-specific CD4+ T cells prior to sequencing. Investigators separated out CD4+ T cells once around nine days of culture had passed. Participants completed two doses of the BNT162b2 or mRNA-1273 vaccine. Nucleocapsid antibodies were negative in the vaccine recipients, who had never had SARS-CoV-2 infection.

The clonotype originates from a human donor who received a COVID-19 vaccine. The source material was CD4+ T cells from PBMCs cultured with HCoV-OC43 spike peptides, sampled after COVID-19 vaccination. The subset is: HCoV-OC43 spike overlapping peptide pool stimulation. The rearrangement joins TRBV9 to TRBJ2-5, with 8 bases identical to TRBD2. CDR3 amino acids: CASSVRAGEIGETQYF. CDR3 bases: TGTGCCAGCAGCGTCAGAGCGGGGGAAATCGGAGAGACCCAGTACTTC. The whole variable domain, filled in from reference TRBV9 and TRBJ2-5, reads DSGVTQTPKHLITATGQRVTLRCSPRSGDLSVYWYQQSLDQGLQFLIQYYNGEERAKGNILERFSAQQFPDLHSELNLSSLELGDSALYFCASSVRAGEIGETQYFGPGTRLLVL.